The following is a T cell receptor (beta chain) sequence with its context. Its specificity is not known. The sample is drawn from a study of cytomegalovirus exposure and HLA in healthy donors. Both 60 Vbeta primers and 13 Jbeta primers went into the PCR. Clones were sequenced by immunoSEQ multiplex PCR, and TCRdb holds only the in-frame ones, with some missing. The sample consists of tens of thousands of clones, roughly 90% of them appearing once. This CDR3 spans 18 amino acids. With 5 bases clipped from V and 2 bases from J, the junction kept 16 bases outside the gene matches. Germline CDR1 reads SGHTA; CDR2 reads FQGTGA. Study results and limitations: For most subjects, TCR beta sequences were reported to predict HLA-A and HLA-B alleles with accuracy. The investigators catalogued 164 TCR beta chains as cytomegalovirus-associated. Looking again later, the authors saw that most CMV-associated TCR beta chains seemed HLA-restricted. A later look showed TCR association rates differing by HLA locus, highest for DRB1 and lowest for HLA-C.

Specimen: PBMCs. The chain recombines TRBV7-3 with TRBJ2-5, with 8 bases lining up with TRBD2. The TCR was taken from a man aged 25-45 years in good health and CMV-seropositive. CDR3: CASSLQSPGVAGQETQYF. The CDR3 nucleotides are TGTGCCAGCAGCCTTCAATCGCCCGGAGTAGCGGGGCAAGAGACCCAGTACTTC.